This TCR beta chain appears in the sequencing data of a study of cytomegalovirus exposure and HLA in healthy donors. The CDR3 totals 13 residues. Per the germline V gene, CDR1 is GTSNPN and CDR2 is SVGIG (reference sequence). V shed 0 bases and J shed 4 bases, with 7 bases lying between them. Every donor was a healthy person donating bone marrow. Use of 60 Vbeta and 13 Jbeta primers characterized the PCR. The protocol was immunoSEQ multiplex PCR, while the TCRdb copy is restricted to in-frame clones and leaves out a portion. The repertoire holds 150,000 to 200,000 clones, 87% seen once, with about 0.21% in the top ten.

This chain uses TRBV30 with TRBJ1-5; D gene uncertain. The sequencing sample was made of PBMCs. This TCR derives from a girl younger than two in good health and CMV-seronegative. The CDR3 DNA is TGTGCCTGGAGTGTAGCCAGGAATCAGCCCCAGCATTTT. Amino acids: CAWSVARNQPQHF.